Listed here are 29 T cell receptor beta chains from one sample, sequenced in a study of cytomegalovirus exposure and HLA in healthy donors. A multiplex PCR was run with 60 Vbeta primers and 13 Jbeta primers. Here immunoSEQ multiplex PCR was the method, and the copy in TCRdb shows in-frame clones only, minus some. The table records roughly 99,000 clones, about 80% of them present only once. Material: PBMCs. The origin of the receptors is a man aged 25 to 45 in good health and CMV-seropositive.

The V and J genes are TRBV19 and TRBJ1-1; D is possibly TRBD1 (6 bases). The CDR3 sequence is 13 residues long. Germline lookup yields CDR1 LNHDA and CDR2 SQIVND (reference sequence). V lost 4 bases, J lost 0 bases, and 6 bases lay in between. The DNA of the CDR3 is TGTGCCAGTAGTAGGACAGTGAACACTGAAGCTTTCTTT. It encodes CASSRTVNTEAFF.

The genes are TRBV10-3 and TRBJ1-4; D is unresolved. The CDR3 loop spans 14 amino acids. Germline values: CDR1 ENHRY, CDR2 SYGVKD. Trimming pared 8 bases from V and 0 bases from J, leaving 10 bases between. CDR3 amino acids: CAIRSAATNEKLFF. The CDR3 nucleotides are TGTGCCATCCGATCAGCGGCAACTAATGAAAAACTGTTTTTT.

V and J are TRBV19 and TRBJ1-2, with 10 bases fitting TRBD1. Germline CDR1 LNHDA, CDR2 SQIVND (reference sequence). Trimming cost V 7 bases and J 2 bases; bases outside gene matches: 16. The CDR3 has 18 amino acids. CDR3 amino acids: CASTPPPGQGSINYGYTF. The CDR3 nucleotides are TGTGCCAGTACCCCACCCCCGGGACAGGGGTCGATAAACTATGGCTACACCTTC.

In its sample, this clone was seen a few times. This chain links TRBV6-5 with TRBJ1-6; a possible D gene is TRBD1 (5 bases). Germline-derived CDR1 and CDR2 are MNHEY and SVGAGI. Trimming left V 6 bases short and J 9 bases short, with 18 bases between. The CDR3 consists of 15 residues. The chain's CDR3 is CASRGGETESSPLHF. CDR3 sequence (DNA): TGTGCCAGCAGGGGGGGGGAGACAGAGAGTTCACCCCTCCACTTT.

The chain recombines TRBV5-4 with TRBJ2-5, with 7 bases fitting TRBD2. V was clipped by 2 bases and J by 5 bases; unmatched bases: 6. This CDR3 spans 14 amino acids. Germline values: CDR1 SGHNT, CDR2 YYREEE (reference sequence). The CDR3 sequence: CASSFSGGRETQYF. As DNA, the CDR3 is TGTGCCAGCAGCTTTTCGGGGGGTCGGGAGACCCAGTACTTC.

The CDR3 bases are TGTGCCATCAGTGAGCAACAGGGCGACTATGGCTACACCTTC. This codes for CAISEQQGDYGYTF. This chain uses TRBV10-3 with TRBJ1-2; possibly TRBD1 for D (6 bases). The CDR3 loop spans 14 amino acids. With 2 bases removed from V and 3 bases from J, the gap between germline ends came to 10 bases. Per germline, CDR1 ENHRY and CDR2 SYGVKD.

The J gene is TRBJ1-3, the V gene TRBV5-1; D gene uncertain. This CDR3 contains 14 residues. Germline V gene lookup returns CDR1 SGHRS and CDR2 YFSETQ. V lost 0 bases to trimming and J lost 2 bases, with 6 bases between them. CDR3 region: CASSLDPAGNTIYF. CDR3 nucleotide sequence: TGCGCCAGCAGCTTGGACCCGGCTGGAAACACCATATATTTT.

The table lists this clone with a few counts. The chain combines TRBV11-2 with TRBJ2-7; 9 bases are a match to TRBD1. V shed 5 bases, J shed 5 bases, and the junction held 13 bases outside the gene matches. The CDR3 has 16 residues. Germline V gene data show CDR1 as SGHAT and CDR2 as FQNNGV. As DNA, the CDR3 is TGTGCCAGCAGCCGCACGCACAGGGGGCTCCGGCACGAGCAGTACTTC. Its translation: CASSRTHRGLRHEQYF.

The chain joins TRBV19 to TRBJ1-1, with TRBD1 matching 9 bases. From germline, CDR1 is LNHDA and CDR2 SQIVND (reference sequence). V was clipped by 5 bases and J by 2 bases; unmatched bases: 6. The CDR3 totals 15 residues. This CDR3 is CASSGGQGRNTEAFF. CDR3 nucleotide sequence: TGTGCCAGTAGTGGGGGACAGGGAAGAAACACTGAAGCTTTCTTT.

The rearrangement links TRBV27 to TRBJ2-1; possibly TRBD2 for D (6 bases). This CDR3 spans 11 amino acids. V lost 5 bases to trimming and J lost 12 bases, with 11 bases between them. CDR1 and CDR2 (germline): MNHEY, SMNVEV (reference sequence). Written as DNA, the CDR3 is TGTGCCAGCAGTATCCGGGAGTCGCAGTTCTTC. This sequence encodes CASSIRESQFF.

The chain carries TRBV9 and TRBJ2-2; D gene ambiguous. The CDR3 spans 12 residues. In germline, CDR1 is SGDLS, CDR2 YYNGEE. V was trimmed by 0 bases and J by 5 bases, leaving 2 bases between them. CDR3 in amino acids: CASSVATGELFF. Here the CDR3 DNA reads TGTGCCAGCAGCGTAGCTACCGGGGAGCTGTTTTTT. Full variable domain (rest looked up from reference TRBV9 and TRBJ2-2): DSGVTQTPKHLITATGQRVTLRCSPRSGDLSVYWYQQSLDQGLQFLIQYYNGEERAKGNILERFSAQQFPDLHSELNLSSLELGDSALYFCASSVATGELFFGEGSRLTVL.

This clone was detected once. The chain carries TRBV5-6 and TRBJ1-1, with D hard to call. The V and J ends lost 0 bases and 3 bases respectively, with 6 bases between them. The CDR3 contains 13 residues. Per the germline V gene, CDR1 is SGHDT and CDR2 is YYEEEE. The CDR3 protein is CASSLGAYTEAFF. CDR3 coding DNA: TGTGCCAGCAGCTTGGGGGCATACACTGAAGCTTTCTTT.

This clone was recorded a few times. The identical CDR3 is also encoded by other nucleotide sequences in the sample. The chain recombines TRBV4-2 with TRBJ2-3, with a possible D match to TRBD2 (6 bases). In germline, CDR1 is LGHNA, CDR2 YNFKEQ. The CDR3 contains 16 residues. The V gene lost 0 bases and the J gene lost 1 base, with 11 bases spanning the gap. The CDR3 sequence is CASSQERGGGTDTQYF. CDR3 DNA: TGTGCCAGCAGCCAAGAGCGGGGAGGAGGCACAGATACGCAGTATTTT.

In this sample, this clone turned up once. This sequence joins TRBV5-4 and TRBJ1-2, with TRBD1 matching 9 bases. This CDR3 comprises 14 residues. Germline CDR1 and CDR2: SGHNT and YYREEE (reference sequence). V shed 9 bases, J shed 6 bases, and the junction held 12 bases outside the gene matches. The chain's CDR3 is CATPYRGRSNGYTF. In DNA, the CDR3 is TGTGCCACTCCTTACAGGGGGCGTAGTAATGGCTACACCTTC.

The J gene is TRBJ1-2, the V gene TRBV27; tentative D call: TRBD1 (6 bases). Trimming left V 4 bases short and J 4 bases short, with 16 bases between. The germline V gene encodes CDR1 MNHEY and CDR2 SMNVEV (reference sequence). The length of the CDR3 is 15 residues. CDR3 amino acids: CASSSQQGSTYGYTF. The CDR3 nucleotides are TGTGCCAGCAGTTCACAACAGGGCAGCACCTATGGCTACACCTTC.

V usage is TRBV30 and J usage is TRBJ2-7, with unresolved D. V lost 2 bases and J 2 bases, leaving 10 bases between the germline ends. Germline V lookup: CDR1 GTSNPN, CDR2 SVGIG (reference sequence). CDR3 length: 13 amino acids. This CDR3 is CAWSLGGTYEQYF. The CDR3 region has the DNA TGTGCCTGGAGTTTAGGCGGAACCTACGAGCAGTACTTC.

This clone has only a few counts. Written as DNA, the CDR3 is TGTGCCAGCAGCTTAGAACTTGGACTCCTCTCCTACGAGCAGTACTTC. Translation: CASSLELGLLSYEQYF. The V and J genes are TRBV11-3 and TRBJ2-7; D is possibly TRBD2 (5 bases). The CDR3 is 16 amino acids. Germline V CDR1 and CDR2: SGHNT, YENEEA. V gave up 0 bases and J gave up 0 bases, with 12 bases separating them.

This clone has just one count. The DNA of the CDR3 is TGTGCCAGCAGCCGGACCGGAAGCGCAGCGGCCTCGCTCTACGAGCAGTACTTC. Protein: CASSRTGSAAASLYEQYF. The chain couples TRBV4-2 to TRBJ2-7, with D maybe TRBD2 (5 bases). The CDR3 consists of 18 residues. The V and J ends lost 4 bases and 3 bases respectively, with 25 bases between them. CDR1 LGHNA and CDR2 YNFKEQ come from the germline V gene.

This clone was seen a handful of times. Germline is not matched at one junction end, which may reflect a read error. The gene calls are TRBV19 and TRBJ1-3; TRBD1 aligns across 11 bases. CDR3 length equals 15 residues. Germline V gives CDR1 LNHDA, CDR2 SQIVND (reference sequence). The CDR3 DNA is TGTGCCAGTAGTATAGGGGCCCGTCGGACAGGGGGCTTCCAATTT. Protein: CASSIGARRTGGFQF.

The J gene is TRBJ2-2, the V gene TRBV7-3; D unclear. Germline CDR1 is SGHTA and CDR2 is FQGTGA. The CDR3 totals 12 residues. With 5 bases removed from V and 3 bases from J, the gap between germline ends came to 4 bases. CDR3 protein: CASSPYTGELFF. In nucleotides, the CDR3 is TGTGCCAGCAGCCCCTACACCGGGGAGCTGTTTTTT.

This clone has just a few counts. The chain employs TRBV19 and TRBJ2-7; no firm D call. This CDR3 is built from 12 residues. Per germline, CDR1 LNHDA and CDR2 SQIVND (reference sequence). The germline V and J ends were trimmed by 8 bases and 1 base, with 9 bases remaining between them. In DNA, the CDR3 is TGTGCCAGTCGGTACTTGTCCTACGAGCAGTACTTC. Translation gives CASRYLSYEQYF. The full variable domain, its missing parts supplied by reference TRBV19 and TRBJ2-7, is DGGITQSPKYLFRKEGQNVTLSCEQNLNHDAMYWYRQDPGQGLRLIYYSQIVNDFQKGDIAEGYSVSREKKESFPLTVTSAQKNPTAFYLCASRYLSYEQYFGPGTRLTVT.

This sequence joins TRBV11-2 and TRBJ1-6, with a weak D call TRBD1 (6 bases). The CDR3 length is 15 residues. V lost 2 bases to trimming and J lost 10 bases, with 15 bases between them. Germline CDR1 and CDR2: SGHAT and FQNNGV. The CDR3, as DNA: TGTGCCAGCAGCTTAACAGGGTTTCTGAGCTCACCCCTCCACTTT. Its translation: CASSLTGFLSSPLHF.

The genes are TRBV29-1 and TRBJ2-5; a weak D match, TRBD1 (6 bases). Trimming stripped 0 bases from V and 4 bases from J, with 9 bases between. The CDR3 length is 13 residues. Germline lookup yields CDR1 SQVTM and CDR2 ANQGSEA. CDR3 sequence (DNA): TGCAGCGTTGAAGATCAAGGGGGAGAGACCCAGTACTTC. This encodes CSVEDQGGETQYF.

J is TRBJ2-7 and V is TRBV30; 7 bases are shared with TRBD2. With V trimmed by 8 bases and J by 3 bases, 16 bases remained unmatched. Germline CDR1 reads GTSNPN; CDR2 reads SVGIG (reference sequence). CDR3 length: 15 amino acids. Written as DNA, the CDR3 is TGTGCCCATGGGGGGGGTCACAATAAAGGCTACGAGCAGTACTTC. It yields the protein CAHGGGHNKGYEQYF.

About this clone itself: In the same sample, other DNA sequences code for this CDR3. The V call is TRBV5-1, the J call TRBJ1-2; 7 bases match TRBD1. The V segment lost 3 bases and the J segment 7 bases; nucleotides outside the gene matches: 6. Germline V gene lookup returns CDR1 SGHRS and CDR2 YFSETQ. CDR3 length: 13 amino acids. The CDR3, as DNA: TGCGCCAGCAGCTGGGGGGACAGCGGTGGCTACACCTTC. Translating gives CASSWGDSGGYTF.

V usage is TRBV7-9 and J usage is TRBJ2-2, with D hard to call. From germline, CDR1 is SEHNR and CDR2 FQNEAQ (reference sequence). Trimming removed 1 base from V and 7 bases from J, with 13 bases in between. The CDR3 has 15 amino acids. As DNA, the CDR3 is TGTGCCAGCAGCTTAGAAGGCGGAATCAGCGGGGAGCTGTTTTTT. Translation: CASSLEGGISGELFF.

The chain has TRBV5-1 and TRBJ1-1; 10 bases fit TRBD1. V dropped 4 bases and J dropped 1; count of bases not matched to a gene: 4. CDR1 and CDR2 (germline): SGHRS, YFSETQ. This CDR3 has 15 residues. CDR3 loop: CASSPRTGGNTEAFF. CDR3 coding DNA: TGCGCCAGCAGCCCGAGGACAGGGGGGAACACTGAAGCTTTCTTT.

V and J are TRBV7-8 and TRBJ2-5, with 9 bases identical to TRBD1. Losses at the gene ends were 1 base for V and 5 bases for J; bases not matched to a gene: 11. The germline gives CDR1 SGHVS, CDR2 FQNEAQ. The CDR3 extends over 17 amino acids. CDR3 bases: TGTGCCAGCAGCTTAGGGGTGGCAACAGGGGGCAAGGAGACCCAGTACTTC. Protein product: CASSLGVATGGKETQYF. Combining the CDR3 with reference TRBV7-8 and TRBJ2-5 gives the whole variable domain GAGVSQSPRYKVAKRGQDVALRCDPISGHVSLFWYQQALGQGPEFLTYFQNEAQLDKSGLPSDRFFAERPEGSVSTLKIQRTQQEDSAVYLCASSLGVATGGKETQYFGPGTRLLVL.

This clone was seen a handful of times. The chain carries TRBV21-1 and TRBJ2-7; the table's D call of TRBD1 was not tested on the DNA. TRBV21-1 is deemed a pseudogene. The CDR3 consists of 14 residues. The CDR3 spells CASRSGTGDHEQYF. DNA of the CDR3: TGTGCCAGCAGGTCCGGGACAGGGGATCACGAGCAGTACTTC.